This TCR beta chain was recovered during a study of identifying expanded T cells in peripheral blood. The study's findings and limits: Clone count variance between roughly 2-week samples rose with total template count. Roughly 1.2 clones differed between technical replicates, versus about 15 and 19 over time.

Clones were sequenced by immunoSEQ multiplex PCR, and TCRdb holds only the in-frame ones, with some missing. In the table there are some 120,000 clones, about four fifths of which are singletons. V lost 1 base and J 0 bases, leaving 13 bases between the germline ends. Germline loops: CDR1 SGHTA, CDR2 FQGNSA. This CDR3 is built from 18 residues. Comments on this clone: The target antigen is unknown.

Collection occurred without any documented infections or immune events in donors. The sequence was collected from a person between 18 and 75 years old in good health. Sequenced sample: blood. V and J are TRBV7-2 and TRBJ1-6, with a possible D match to TRBD1 (5 bases). Written as DNA, the CDR3 is TGTGCCAGCAGCTTAGGGGAAGACAGCAGCTCCTATAATTCACCCCTCCACTTT. This gives the protein CASSLGEDSSSYNSPLHF.